The text below deals with one TCR beta chain. This entry comes from a study of blood T cell repertoires in COVID-19. Repertoires were generated with immunoSEQ multiplex PCR, while TCRdb's copy carries only in-frame clones and drops some. This table has about 71,000 clones, more than 80% appearing once. This CDR3 contains 12 residues. Germline lookup yields CDR1 SNHLY and CDR2 FYNNEI. V dropped 6 bases and J dropped 10 bases, with 10 bases sitting between them. The sequence was obtained from a woman aged 80 or over with acute or convalescent COVID-19. The rearrangement joins TRBV2 to TRBJ1-6; D gene uncertain. Input material: peripheral blood. DNA for the CDR3: TGTGCCAGCAGGAGGGATCGATCACCCCTCCACTTT. Protein: CASRRDRSPLHF.